Shown below are 14 T cell receptor beta chains from a single sample sequenced in a study of read filtering for tumor transcriptome and immune sequencing. Molecular barcoded adaptors covering alpha/delta and beta/gamma chains were used on about 0.4 ug RNA. A single record per CDR3 protein comes from TCRdb applying MiXCR to the reads. The sample contains more than 30,000 distinct CDR3 sequences, less than 15% of which appear only once. The source material was a population of CD138-negative cells sorted from bone marrow. Receptors originate from a donor over 35 with multiple myeloma.

The chain recombines TRBV5-4 with TRBJ2-3; perhaps D is TRBD1 or TRBD2 (5 bases each). Trimming shortened V by 3 bases and J by 1 base, and 15 bases separated the two germline ends. The CDR3 runs to 16 residues. Germline V gene data show CDR1 as SGHNT and CDR2 as YYREEE (reference sequence). CDR3 protein: CASSSWGYGGTDTQYF. CDR3 bases: TGTGCCAGCAGCTCTTGGGGGTACGGAGGCACAGATACGCAGTATTTT.

This clonotype turned up a few times. V gene TRBV20-1 combines with J gene TRBJ2-5; possibly TRBD2 for D (5 bases). Trimming cost V 0 bases and J 2 bases, with 10 bases left between them. Germline CDR1 and CDR2: DFQATT and SNEGSKA (reference sequence). The CDR3 is made up of 14 amino acids. CDR3 DNA sequence: TGCAGTGCTAGAGATGCGAGGGTTCAAGAGACCCAGTACTTC. Residues: CSARDARVQETQYF.

This clonotype was seen many times. V is TRBV6-6 and J is TRBJ2-2; D unclear. Trimming left V 6 bases short and J 4 bases short, with 9 bases between. This CDR3 comprises 13 residues. Germline assignment: CDR1 MNHNY and CDR2 SVGAGI (reference sequence). CDR3 loop: CASSTTATGELFF. The CDR3 nucleotides are TGTGCCAGCAGCACCACAGCCACCGGGGAGCTGTTTTTT.

Here the CDR3 DNA reads TGCGCCAGCAGTGAAGACTCTGGGGATACGCAGTATTTT. The encoded protein is CASSEDSGDTQYF. The chain has TRBV10-2 and TRBJ2-3; no clear D gene. The CDR3 contains 13 residues. Germline CDR1 reads WSHSY; CDR2 reads SAAADI. With 3 bases removed from V and 6 bases from J, the gap between germline ends came to 10 bases.

At least ten counts were recorded for this clonotype. The rearrangement links TRBV28 to TRBJ2-2; D might be TRBD1 or TRBD2, each matching 5 bases. The CDR3 contains 15 residues. Germline CDR1 MDHEN, CDR2 SYDVKM. The V end was cut by 7 bases, the J end by 2 bases, with 14 bases between. CDR3 amino acids: CASKTGPGNTGELFF. The CDR3 DNA follows: TGTGCCAGCAAGACGGGGCCAGGAAACACCGGGGAGCTGTTTTTT.

There are many counts of this clonotype. This chain links TRBV28 with TRBJ1-1, with TRBD1 as a possible D gene (5 bases). Trimming removed 6 bases at V and 3 bases at J, with 26 bases between. CDR1 and CDR2 from the germline V gene are MDHEN and SYDVKM. This CDR3 is built from 18 residues. The DNA of the CDR3 is TGTGCCAGCAGCCGACCCACGTTGAGACACCGGGGGGACACTGAAGCTTTCTTT. Its translation: CASSRPTLRHRGDTEAFF.

This clonotype was recorded a few times. V gene TRBV4-1 combines with J gene TRBJ1-5, with D perhaps TRBD1 (6 bases). CDR1 is MGHRA and CDR2 is YSYEKL in the germline V gene. The CDR3 is made up of 15 amino acids. The V end lost 3 bases, the J end lost 1 base, and 10 bases lay between the germline ends. CDR3 sequence (DNA): TGCGCCAGCAGCCAGATCGACAGGAGCAATCAGCCCCAGCATTTT. It specifies CASSQIDRSNQPQHF.

In its sample, this clonotype was seen many times. This rearrangement joins TRBV20-1 to TRBJ2-7; D is perhaps TRBD1 or TRBD2 (5 bases each). The CDR3 sequence is 14 residues long. Trimming took off 5 bases at V and 5 bases at J, with 19 bases between the two ends. Looked up from germline, CDR1 is DFQATT and CDR2 is SNEGSKA (reference sequence). CDR3: CSARPSGTGDEQYF. As DNA, the CDR3 is TGCAGTGCTCGGCCCTCCGGGACCGGAGACGAGCAGTACTTC.

This clonotype was observed a few times. V and J are TRBV6-6 and TRBJ2-2, with a weak D call TRBD2 (6 bases). V was cut by 2 bases and J by 1 base, with 14 bases left in between. Germline CDR1 and CDR2: MNHNY and SVGAGI (reference sequence). The CDR3 totals 17 residues. CDR3 nucleotide sequence: TGTGCCAGCAGTTACCCAGGAGGGTTCCAGAACACCGGGGAGCTGTTTTTT. Translating gives CASSYPGGFQNTGELFF.

This clonotype appeared a few times. The CDR3 nucleotides are TGTGCCAGCAGTGAAGGACCGCGGGGGGGCCGAGATACGCAGTATTTT. Its protein is CASSEGPRGGRDTQYF. V usage is TRBV6-1 and J usage is TRBJ2-3; 9 bases are shared with TRBD2. Germline values: CDR1 MNHNS, CDR2 SASEGT. The V segment lost 1 base and the J segment 5 bases; nucleotides outside the gene matches: 7. The CDR3 is 16 residues long.

This clonotype was seen repeatedly, ten times or more. The J gene is TRBJ2-7, the V gene TRBV29-1; a weak D match, TRBD1 (6 bases). Trimming took 1 base from V and 3 from J, leaving 7 bases between them. CDR3 length: 12 residues. Germline V CDR1 and CDR2: SQVTM, ANQGSEA. This CDR3 reads CSVEGGGYEQYF. The CDR3 DNA sequence: TGCAGCGTTGAAGGAGGGGGCTACGAGCAGTACTTC.

In this sample, this clonotype turned up many times. This rearrangement joins TRBV5-1 to TRBJ1-1; D perhaps matches TRBD1 (5 bases). The V and J ends lost 4 bases and 3 bases respectively, with 10 bases between them. The CDR3 contains 13 residues. Germline-derived CDR1 and CDR2 are SGHRS and YFSETQ. In DNA form, the CDR3 reads TGCGCCAGCAGCCCCGGGGGGTACACTGAAGCTTTCTTT. Its protein is CASSPGGYTEAFF.

The rearrangement uses TRBV10-2 and TRBJ2-7; D possibly corresponds to TRBD1 (5 bases). Trimming cost V 8 bases and J 6 bases, with 17 bases left between them. The CDR3 has 13 amino acids. Germline V lookup: CDR1 WSHSY, CDR2 SAAADI. The CDR3 region has the DNA TGCGCCAGCCAGTTCCCGCAGGGAAGCGAGCAGTACTTC. Translated, it gives CASQFPQGSEQYF.

This clonotype was found many times. V is TRBV15 and J is TRBJ2-3; no firm D call. The germline CDR1 and CDR2 sequences are LNHNV and YYDKDF (reference sequence). The V gene lost 2 bases and the J gene lost 1 base, with 4 bases spanning the gap. This CDR3 region has 13 residues. CDR3 in DNA: TGTGCCACCAGCAGACAACGCACAGATACGCAGTATTTT. Its translation: CATSRQRTDTQYF. Together with reference TRBV15 and TRBJ2-3, the CDR3 gives the full variable domain: DAMVIQNPRYQVTQFGKPVTLSCSQTLNHNVMYWYQQKSSQAPKLLFHYYDKDFNNEADTPDNFQSRRPNTSFCFLDIRSPGLGDTAMYLCATSRQRTDTQYFGPGTRLTVL.